Listed below are T cell receptor beta chains from one sample, sequenced in a study of shared clonotypes between healthy human individuals. Only in-frame clones appear in the TCRdb table, and some are missing; sequencing was by immunoSEQ multiplex PCR. The sample includes about 490,000 clones, roughly 85% of them seen just once. Sequencing was carried out using PBMCs. Receptors were obtained from a woman aged 40 to 55 in good health. Some clones in this sample may be carry-over from other donors' samples. The CDR3 runs from the conserved cysteine through the conserved F or W. Each record gives: clone size, J gene, V gene, D gene, CDR3 DNA, CDR3 protein. The D gene is left open where the match is weak. Not every row has a clone size; where given, it reads once, few, many or a size class.

abundance: .
j_gene: TRBJ2-7
v_gene: TRBV5-1
d_gene: TRBD1
CDR3nt: TGCGCCAGCAGCTTAAGGACAGGACCTTCCTACGAGCAGTACTTC
CDR3aa: CASSLRTGPSYEQYF

abundance: .
j_gene: TRBJ2-1
v_gene: TRBV7-3
d_gene: TRBD2
CDR3nt: TGTGCCAGCAGCGTCCTTGGGACTAGCGGGAGTAATGAGCAGTTCTTC
CDR3aa: CASSVLGTSGSNEQFF

abundance: .
j_gene: TRBJ2-3
v_gene: TRBV6-5
d_gene: TRBD2
CDR3nt: TGTGCCAGCAGGGTTAGCGGGAGTGATACGCAGTATTTT
CDR3aa: CASRVSGSDTQYF

abundance: once
j_gene: TRBJ1-5
v_gene: TRBV19
d_gene: .
CDR3nt: TGTGCCAGTAATAGGCCCCAGCATTTT
CDR3aa: CASNRPQHF

abundance: .
j_gene: TRBJ1-1
v_gene: TRBV28
d_gene: TRBD1
CDR3nt: TGTGCCAGCAGTTTCCAGGGGGAAAACACTGAAGCTTTCTTT
CDR3aa: CASSFQGENTEAFF

abundance: once
j_gene: TRBJ2-1
v_gene: TRBV19
d_gene: .
CDR3nt: TGTGCCAGTAGTATTTTCGTGAACGACAATGAGCAGTTCTTC
CDR3aa: CASSIFVNDNEQFF

abundance: .
j_gene: TRBJ2-2
v_gene: TRBV6-6
d_gene: .
CDR3nt: TGTGCCAGCAGTTACAGGGTCACCGGGGAGCTGTTTTTT
CDR3aa: CASSYRVTGELFF

abundance: .
j_gene: TRBJ2-1
v_gene: TRBV11-2
d_gene: TRBD2
CDR3nt: TGTGCCAGCAGCGTCACTAGCGGGAGTTACAGTGAGCAGTTCTTC
CDR3aa: CASSVTSGSYSEQFF

abundance: .
j_gene: TRBJ2-1
v_gene: TRBV4-3
d_gene: TRBD2
CDR3nt: TGCGCCAGCAGCCAAGACCCATGGGGGACTAGCGGTCGGATGGAGCAGTTCTTC
CDR3aa: CASSQDPWGTSGRMEQFF

abundance: .
j_gene: TRBJ2-5
v_gene: TRBV7-9
d_gene: .
CDR3nt: TGTGCCAGCAGGGGACCGACAGAAGAGACCCAGTACTTC
CDR3aa: CASRGPTEETQYF

abundance: .
j_gene: TRBJ2-7
v_gene: TRBV6-5
d_gene: .
CDR3nt: TGTGCCAGCAGTTACGTGGGGGAGGTTAGATACGAGCAGTACTTC
CDR3aa: CASSYVGEVRYEQYF

abundance: .
j_gene: TRBJ2-7
v_gene: TRBV7-3
d_gene: TRBD2
CDR3nt: TGTGCCAGCAGCTTAAGGGGTATCACTAGCGGGAGGCACTACCCAACACTCTCCTACGAGCAGTACTTC
CDR3aa: CASSLRGITSGRHYPTLSYEQYF